This T cell receptor (beta chain) was obtained from a study of CD8+ T cells in alopecia areata. Study background: Percent of scalp involved defined treated patients' severity scores.

Treatment denoted: oral pan-JAK inhibitor, 5-10 mg twice daily. Peripheral blood and lesional scalp punch biopsies were taken from alopecia areata patients. Whole-study findings and limits: Scalp and blood retained many expanded lesional clones during tofacitinib. Alopecia totalis/universalis scalp especially showed more expanded CD8+ clones than normal scalp.

This CDR3 has 16 amino acids. CDR1 and CDR2 (germline): SGHRS, YFSETQ. Trimming at V came to 6 bases and at J to 2 bases, leaving 10 bases not matched to a gene. Sequencing relied on a cDNA template that was reverse transcribed from extracted RNA. The method was immunoSEQ multiplex PCR; TCRdb's version includes in-frame clones alone and lacks a portion of them. This table has fewer than 200,000 clones, less than 80% appearing once. Comment on this clone: Its antigen is currently unknown.

The chain joins TRBV5-1 to TRBJ1-1, with TRBD1 identical over 10 bases. The material was CD4+ T cells sorted from blood, obtained at week 24, from a patient treated with tofacitinib. The TCR comes from a human donor with alopecia areata. The CDR3 sequence: CASTQGTGAFNTEAFF. The CDR3 DNA reads as TGCGCCAGCACCCAGGGGACAGGGGCCTTTAACACTGAAGCTTTCTTT.